Presented here are 27 T cell receptor beta chains from one specimen sequenced in a study of control samples from healthy donors and cancer patients. The assay was immunoSEQ multiplex PCR, and TCRdb's table has in-frame clones only and misses some. There are some 130,000 clones in the sample; about 90% occur only once, and around 2.1% lies in the top ten. Material: blood. These receptors all stem from a woman in her 50s in good health.

V gene TRBV19 combines with J gene TRBJ2-1; D gene uncertain. CDR1 is LNHDA and CDR2 is SQIVND in the germline V gene (reference sequence). Trimming cost V 2 bases and J 0 bases, with 5 bases left between them. This CDR3 region has 14 residues. CDR3 residues: CASSITASYNEQFF. The CDR3 DNA reads TGTGCCAGTAGTATAACAGCCTCCTACAATGAGCAGTTCTTC.

CDR3 DNA sequence: TGTGCCAGCACCCCAACAGGGGACCCTTACGAGCAGTACTTC. It is translated as CASTPTGDPYEQYF. This chain links TRBV6-6 with TRBJ2-7; 7 bases align to TRBD1. V was clipped by 7 bases and J by 4 bases; unmatched bases: 10. The CDR3 totals 14 residues. The germline V gene encodes CDR1 MNHNY and CDR2 SVGAGI (reference sequence).

The J gene is TRBJ2-2, the V gene TRBV5-1, with a tentative D call TRBD2 (6 bases). Germline V CDR1 and CDR2: SGHRS, YFSETQ. The V gene lost 6 bases and the J gene lost 4 bases, with 13 bases spanning the gap. This CDR3 is built from 14 residues. The CDR3 loop is CASTPAGSTGELFF. The CDR3 DNA reads as TGCGCCAGCACCCCCGCGGGGTCCACCGGGGAGCTGTTTTTT.

This rearrangement joins TRBV24-1 to TRBJ1-6; D is unresolved. V lost 5 bases, J lost 9 bases, and 10 bases lay in between. Germline assignment: CDR1 KGHDR and CDR2 SFDVKD. The CDR3 extends over 13 amino acids. The CDR3 nucleotides read TGTGCCACCAGTGCGAAGGGTGGTTCACCCCTCCACTTT. Protein product: CATSAKGGSPLHF.

This chain joins TRBV15 and TRBJ2-7, with D perhaps TRBD1 (5 bases). The CDR3 length is 13 residues. V lost 5 bases to trimming and J lost 3 bases, with 11 bases between them. Germline values: CDR1 LNHNV, CDR2 YYDKDF (reference sequence). The CDR3 loop reads CATSLTVGYEQYF. In DNA, the CDR3 is TGTGCCACCAGCCTGACAGTAGGCTACGAGCAGTACTTC.

The chain employs TRBV28 and TRBJ1-3; D gene unclear. From germline, CDR1 is MDHEN and CDR2 SYDVKM. With 3 bases removed from V and 4 bases from J, the gap between germline ends came to 10 bases. CDR3 size: 14 residues. The CDR3 nucleotides are TGTGCCAGCAGTTTCGGGGAGGTGGGAAACACCATATATTTT. Encoded protein: CASSFGEVGNTIYF.

The V and J genes are TRBV5-5 and TRBJ1-2, with D unclear. Trimming shortened V by 0 bases and J by 3 bases, and 12 bases separated the two germline ends. Per germline, CDR1 SGHKS and CDR2 YYEKEE (reference sequence). The CDR3 is 15 amino acids. For the CDR3, the DNA is TGTGCCAGCAGCTTGGGCACCACCGCCCACTATGGCTACACCTTC. This gives the protein CASSLGTTAHYGYTF.

The chain carries TRBV24-1 and TRBJ2-1; a possible D gene is TRBD2 (5 bases). The CDR3 covers 14 residues. V lost 1 base and J 5 bases, leaving 8 bases between the germline ends. The germline gives CDR1 KGHDR, CDR2 SFDVKD. In DNA, the CDR3 is TGTGCCACCAGTGATTTTTGGGGAGACAATGAGCAGTTCTTC. This encodes CATSDFWGDNEQFF.

The chain links TRBV11-2 to TRBJ2-5; D is possibly TRBD2 (6 bases). The CDR3 loop spans 16 amino acids. Germline-derived CDR1 and CDR2 are SGHAT and FQNNGV. V was shortened by 1 base and J by 5 bases, with 17 bases between the two germline ends. The CDR3 here is CASSLVSGGADETQYF. The CDR3, as DNA: TGTGCCAGCAGCTTAGTAAGTGGAGGGGCAGATGAGACCCAGTACTTC.

A few counts support this clone. The J gene is TRBJ2-7, the V gene TRBV29-1, with 10 bases aligning to TRBD2. The length of the CDR3 is 14 residues. V was clipped by 4 bases and J by 0 bases; unmatched bases: 3. Germline V CDR1 and CDR2: SQVTM, ANQGSEA. The DNA for the CDR3 is TGCAGCGTTGTCCAGCGGGAGGGCTCCTACGAGCAGTACTTC. Its protein product is CSVVQREGSYEQYF.

The rearrangement joins TRBV28 to TRBJ1-5; 11 bases map to TRBD1. V gave up 3 bases and J gave up 7 bases; unmatched junction bases: 5. The CDR3 is 15 amino acids. CDR1 and CDR2 (germline): MDHEN, SYDVKM. As DNA, the CDR3 is TGTGCCAGCAGTTTCCCCGGGACAGGGGGACAGCCCCAGCATTTT. Its translation is CASSFPGTGGQPQHF.

The chain links TRBV19 to TRBJ1-5; tentative D call: TRBD1 (5 bases). The CDR3 runs 15 residues. V was pared by 6 bases and J by 4 bases, with 16 bases between. Germline V CDR1 and CDR2: LNHDA, SQIVND (reference sequence). The CDR3 nucleotides read TGTGCCAGTAGCAAAACCGGGACGGTGAATCAGCCCCAGCATTTT. Translated: CASSKTGTVNQPQHF.

The chain joins TRBV2 to TRBJ2-1; either TRBD1 or TRBD2 may supply D (6 bases each). V lost 10 bases to trimming and J lost 5 bases, with 18 bases between them. There are 14 residues in the CDR3. Germline values: CDR1 SNHLY, CDR2 FYNNEI. CDR3 nucleotides: TGTGCCACCCAAAGAGGGGGGCAGGACAATGAGCAGTTCTTC. This sequence encodes CATQRGGQDNEQFF.

This clone has a single count. The chain couples TRBV3-1 (or the pseudogene TRBV3-2) to TRBJ1-2, with unresolved D. The CDR3 runs 12 residues. Looked up from germline, CDR1 is LGHDT and CDR2 is YNNKEL (reference sequence). Trimming took off 3 bases at V and 7 bases at J, with 9 bases between the two ends. The CDR3 region has the DNA TGTGCCAGCAGCCAGGCGGAGGGTGGCTACACCTTC. Translation gives CASSQAEGGYTF.

The chain couples TRBV25-1 to TRBJ1-4; no clear D gene. Germline V gene data show CDR1 as MGHDK and CDR2 as SYGVNS. The CDR3 is 14 residues long. V was clipped by 3 bases and J by 2 bases, with 7 bases between them. The CDR3 DNA is TGTGCCAGCAGTGAGGGCGAGACTAATGAAAAACTGTTTTTT. Translated, it gives CASSEGETNEKLFF. Drawing the rest from reference TRBV25-1 and TRBJ1-4, the complete variable domain is EADIYQTPRYLVIGTGKKITLECSQTMGHDKMYWYQQDPGMELHLIHYSYGVNSTEKGDLSSESTVSRIRTEHFPLTLESARPSHTSQYLCASSEGETNEKLFFGSGTQLSVL.

About this clone: At the DNA level, this CDR3 is encoded by other sequences in the same sample as well. The chain recombines TRBV5-6 with TRBJ2-5; 9 bases line up with TRBD1. V was clipped by 2 bases and J by 2 bases; unmatched bases: 4. Germline loops: CDR1 SGHDT, CDR2 YYEEEE. The CDR3 is 15 residues long. CDR3 region: CASSLPGQGQETQYF. The CDR3 DNA sequence: TGTGCCAGCAGCTTACCTGGACAGGGGCAAGAGACCCAGTACTTC.

V is TRBV11-1 and J is TRBJ2-7; TRBD2 matches 9 bases. Germline assignment: CDR1 SGHAT and CDR2 FQDESV (reference sequence). The CDR3 is made up of 14 amino acids. V lost 5 bases and J lost 2; bases outside the gene matches: 4. The CDR3 sequence is CASSTLAGPYEQYF. DNA of the CDR3: TGTGCCAGCAGCACCCTAGCGGGACCCTACGAGCAGTACTTC.

This clone was seen a single time. The genes are TRBV5-4 and TRBJ1-2, with D perhaps matching TRBD1 (5 bases). The V gene's germline CDR1 is SGHNT and CDR2 YYREEE (reference sequence). V was shortened by 0 bases and J by 7 bases, with 13 bases between the two germline ends. CDR3 length: 14 residues. The CDR3 sequence: CASSLVGQGVGYTF. CDR3 coding DNA: TGTGCCAGCAGCTTGGTGGGGCAGGGAGTTGGCTACACCTTC. The whole variable domain, filled in from reference TRBV5-4 and TRBJ1-2, reads ETGVTQSPTHLIKTRGQQVTLRCSSQSGHNTVSWYQQALGQGPQFIFQYYREEENGRGNFPPRFSGLQFPNYSSELNVNALELDDSALYLCASSLVGQGVGYTFGSGTRLTVV.

The chain has TRBV27 and TRBJ1-5; D call uncertain. The V and J ends lost 6 bases and 0 bases respectively, with 9 bases between them. The CDR3 consists of 14 residues. The germline CDR1 and CDR2 sequences are MNHEY and SMNVEV (reference sequence). The CDR3 DNA reads TGTGCCAGCAGCCACAGAAATAGCAATCAGCCCCAGCATTTT. Protein product: CASSHRNSNQPQHF.

Comments on this clone: Additional DNA sequences in this sample encode the identical CDR3. V usage is TRBV27 and J usage is TRBJ1-2, with 12 bases fitting TRBD1. Germline V CDR1 and CDR2: MNHEY, SMNVEV (reference sequence). Unmatched junction bases numbered 8, after V lost 4 bases and J lost 8 bases. The CDR3 totals 15 residues. As DNA, the CDR3 is TGTGCCAGCAGTTCACCGGGACAGGGGGCGTCGGGCTACACCTTC. Translating gives CASSSPGQGASGYTF.

The chain is built from TRBV30 and TRBJ1-2, with D unresolved. The CDR3 contains 11 residues. V lost 5 bases, J lost 8 bases, and 12 bases lay in between. The germline CDR1 and CDR2 sequences are GTSNPN and SVGIG (reference sequence). Written as DNA, the CDR3 is TGTGCCTGGCGCGGCCGAGGCGGCTACACCTTC. Translating gives CAWRGRGGYTF.

The chain links TRBV3-1 (or the pseudogene TRBV3-2) to TRBJ1-3; D is uncertain. The CDR3 contains 17 residues. Germline loops: CDR1 LGHDT, CDR2 YNNKEL (reference sequence). Trimming took off 4 bases at V and 0 bases at J, with 16 bases between the two ends. Here the CDR3 DNA reads TGTGCCAGCAGCCCCCGAGTCACTCCTCTCTCTGGAAACACCATATATTTT. It encodes CASSPRVTPLSGNTIYF.

The count of this clone is one. This rearrangement joins TRBV6-5 to TRBJ1-3; D is uncertain. This CDR3 contains 14 residues. Germline lookup yields CDR1 MNHEY and CDR2 SVGAGI. V was cut by 7 bases and J by 0 bases, with 10 bases left in between. The DNA for the CDR3 is TGTGCCAGCATAAAAGACCGCTCTGGAAACACCATATATTTT. This gives the protein CASIKDRSGNTIYF.

This sequence joins TRBV20-1 and TRBJ1-2; D uncertain. Trimming cost V 5 bases and J 4 bases, with 8 bases left between them. Germline CDR1 and CDR2: DFQATT and SNEGSKA (reference sequence). The CDR3 totals 11 residues. The CDR3 DNA sequence: TGCAGTGCTCCCGACGTCTATGGCTACACCTTC. It codes for CSAPDVYGYTF.

The V and J genes are TRBV5-1 and TRBJ2-7; D call uncertain. Germline assignment: CDR1 SGHRS and CDR2 YFSETQ. The CDR3 runs to 13 residues. V was cut by 3 bases and J by 3 bases, with 10 bases left in between. The CDR3 here is CASSSGSDYEQYF. The CDR3 DNA follows: TGCGCCAGCAGCTCCGGCTCGGACTACGAGCAGTACTTC.

On this clone: Other nucleotide sequences from this sample produce the same CDR3. The chain employs TRBV27 and TRBJ2-2; 7 nucleotides line up with TRBD2. Germline V lookup: CDR1 MNHEY, CDR2 SMNVEV (reference sequence). J was trimmed by 6 bases and V by 0 bases; bases with no gene match: 10. The CDR3 is 17 residues long. The chain's CDR3 is CASSLSGGRARAGELFF. Written as DNA, the CDR3 is TGTGCCAGCAGTTTATCCGGGGGGAGGGCCCGGGCCGGGGAGCTGTTTTTT.

This chain links TRBV6-5 with TRBJ1-6, with a weak D call TRBD1 (5 bases). The CDR3 spans 12 residues. Deletions cut 2 bases from V and 12 bases from J, with 8 bases between. Germline V gene data show CDR1 as MNHEY and CDR2 as SVGAGI. The CDR3 reads CASSYGQGPLHF. For the CDR3, the DNA is TGTGCCAGCAGTTACGGGCAGGGACCCCTCCACTTT.